The present T cell receptor beta chain was sequenced within a study of vaccination effects on CD4 cells after COVID-19. Study-wide context: Samples from a couple of convalescent patients were given 16 days and one week before vaccination.

With the ViraFEST assay, the study expanded antigen-specific CD4+ T cells using viral peptide pools, then sequenced them. CD4+ T cells were isolated after around 9 days of culture. A PCR test confirmed that the person had SARS-CoV-2 infection between March and December 2020. Supplemented with 9.5 to 10 IU/ml IL-2 and 8 to 10 ug/ml peptides, two million PBMC per well were kept in culture. The data were produced by immunoSEQ multiplex PCR, yet TCRdb's version contains in-frame clones alone and is incomplete. The sample has about 26,000 clones; around 78% are singletons. The germline CDR1 and CDR2 sequences are SGHNT and YYREEE (reference sequence). This CDR3 comprises 15 residues. The ends were cut back, 1 base at V and 8 bases at J, with 18 bases in the middle. With respect to this clone: Its antigen is unidentified.

General observations from the study: Clones arising from infection and from vaccination showed marked clonal contraction late after vaccination. In the study, convalescent patients were few, and early post-infection timepoints were absent.

This clonotype originated in a human donor who had a prior SARS-CoV-2 infection. V gene TRBV5-4 combines with J gene TRBJ2-5; the D gene could be TRBD1 or TRBD2 (5 bases each). The sequenced sample was CD4+ T cells from PBMCs cultured with HCoV-NL63 spike peptides, obtained before COVID-19 vaccination. This CDR3 is CASSLSGTTGETQYF. The CDR3 DNA reads as TGTGCCAGCAGCTTGTCCGGGACGACTGGGGAAACCCAGTACTTC.